The 2 T cell receptor beta chains listed next were all sequenced from one sample in a study of radiotherapy plus CTLA-4 blockade in lung cancer. Clones were read by immunoSEQ multiplex PCR, and TCRdb kept only the in-frame ones, dropping some. Seen here are some 71,000 clones, roughly 76% observed once, and the top ten hold roughly 15%. The input for sequencing was peripheral blood, taken from a patient treated with radiotherapy plus ipilimumab. Receptors originate from a human donor with non-small cell lung cancer whose response to radiotherapy plus ipilimumab could not be evaluated. Some clones in this sample may be carry-over from other donors' samples.

This clone was found a few times. The chain joins TRBV10-3 to TRBJ1-3; perhaps TRBD1 as D (5 bases). From germline, CDR1 is ENHRY and CDR2 SYGVKD. The CDR3 spans 15 residues. The V and J ends lost 1 base and 2 bases respectively, with 9 bases between them. The CDR3: CAISEWGVPGNTIYF. In DNA form, the CDR3 reads TGTGCCATCAGTGAGTGGGGGGTCCCTGGAAACACCATATATTTT.

This clone was observed a handful of times. The V and J genes are TRBV28 and TRBJ2-2, with 9 bases aligning to TRBD2. This CDR3 contains 18 residues. V lost 2 bases, J lost 4 bases, and 11 bases stayed unmatched. Germline V gene data show CDR1 as MDHEN and CDR2 as SYDVKM. CDR3 amino acids: CASSLGVAGGPGTGELFF. The CDR3 DNA follows: TGTGCCAGCAGTTTAGGTGTTGCGGGGGGGCCGGGCACCGGGGAGCTGTTTTTT.